The T cell receptor (beta chain) under discussion was sequenced for a study of OX40 agonist ivuxolimab in advanced cancers. Study overall: Each dose-escalation patient presented with hepatocellular carcinoma, melanoma, renal cell or head and neck cancer. Study-level points and caveats: CD8+ T cells (on average) carried more expanded clones than CD4+ T cells. Dosing at 0.1 to 3.0 mg/kg was accompanied by clonal expansion of CD4+ and CD8+ blood T cells by week 6.

Comments on this clone: Its target is not known.

V gave up 8 bases and J gave up 0 bases, with 16 bases separating them. This CDR3 is 16 amino acids long. CDR1 SGHTA and CDR2 FQGNSA come from the germline V gene. Some clones are missing from TCRdb's copy, which holds only in-frame ones; the method was immunoSEQ multiplex PCR. Here the sample spans tens of thousands of clones, about 85% being singletons. The V and J genes are TRBV7-2 and TRBJ2-2; D possibly corresponds to TRBD2 (6 bases). Sequencing was performed on CD4+ or CD8+ T cells sorted from blood, taken in a trial of the OX40 agonist ivuxolimab. The TCR was taken from an adult with an advanced solid tumor such as melanoma, head and neck, liver or kidney cancer. CDR3 in amino acids: CASHGGTYANTGELFF. DNA of the CDR3: TGTGCCAGCCACGGAGGGACCTACGCGAACACCGGGGAGCTGTTTTTT.